What follows are 7 T cell receptor beta chains derived from one specimen sequenced in a study of vaccination effects on CD4 cells after COVID-19. These TCRs' antigens remain unknown. With approximately 10 days of culture completed, CD4+ T cells were isolated. Between March and December 2020, the person had a SARS-CoV-2 infection that PCR confirmed. Participants each got two BNT162b2 or mRNA-1273 vaccine doses. Generated by immunoSEQ multiplex PCR, the TCRdb table keeps only in-frame clones and is missing some. The table has around 44,000 clones, over 65% seen once. Sequencing was performed on CD4+ T cells from PBMCs cultured without peptide, taken after COVID-19 vaccination. These receptors originate from a human donor who had a prior SARS-CoV-2 infection.

V gene TRBV9 combines with J gene TRBJ2-1; TRBD2 matches 9 bases. The CDR3 sequence is 16 residues long. Losses at the gene ends were 0 bases for V and 4 bases for J; bases not matched to a gene: 5. CDR1 and CDR2 from the germline V gene are SGDLS and YYNGEE. The CDR3 DNA reads TGTGCCAGCAGCGTAGTATCGAGCGGGGGGTACAATGAGCAGTTCTTC. Translation gives CASSVVSSGGYNEQFF.

This chain joins TRBV5-1 and TRBJ2-7, with TRBD2 as a possible D gene (5 bases). The CDR3 runs to 16 residues. Germline assignment: CDR1 SGHRS and CDR2 YFSETQ. Trimming took 4 bases from V and 2 from J, leaving 19 bases between them. This chain's CDR3 is CASSRVGYGITYEQYF. CDR3 DNA: TGCGCCAGCAGCCGCGTGGGCTACGGGATAACCTACGAGCAGTACTTC.

CDR3 nucleotides: TGTGCCAGCAGCGTAGGGACCTACAATGAGCAGTTCTTC. Its translation is CASSVGTYNEQFF. The genes are TRBV9 and TRBJ2-1, with D unresolved. The CDR3 sequence is 13 residues long. The germline gives CDR1 SGDLS, CDR2 YYNGEE. The germline V and J ends were trimmed by 0 bases and 2 bases, with 3 bases remaining between them.

The V gene is TRBV7-3, the J gene TRBJ2-3; D call uncertain. CDR1 SGHTA and CDR2 FQGTGA come from the germline V gene. The CDR3 has 15 residues. Trimming pared 5 bases from V and 2 bases from J, leaving 14 bases between. This chain's CDR3 is CASSLYRGSTDTQYF. As DNA, the CDR3 is TGTGCCAGCAGCCTATACCGCGGATCCACAGATACGCAGTATTTT.

V gene TRBV7-9 combines with J gene TRBJ2-4; the D gene is possibly TRBD2 (5 bases). Trimming stripped 0 bases from V and 9 bases from J, with 18 bases between. The CDR3 runs to 16 residues. Germline V gene lookup returns CDR1 SEHNR and CDR2 FQNEAQ (reference sequence). The CDR3 DNA sequence: TGTGCCAGCAGCTTAGCGCAGATGGGAGACGTTGGCATTCAGTACTTC. Translating gives CASSLAQMGDVGIQYF.

This clone counts as medium-sized. The chain has TRBV7-2 and TRBJ2-6, with D maybe TRBD2 (5 bases). The CDR3 totals 16 residues. Germline lookup yields CDR1 SGHTA and CDR2 FQGNSA. Trimming took 3 bases from V and 0 from J, leaving 9 bases between them. The CDR3 nucleotides read TGTGCCAGCAGCTTGAGGGTTCTCTCTGGGGCCAACGTCCTGACTTTC. Residues: CASSLRVLSGANVLTF.

The chain recombines TRBV7-2 with TRBJ2-7; 9 bases map to TRBD2. This CDR3 has 16 residues. V lost 5 bases and J lost 2; bases outside the gene matches: 10. Germline loops: CDR1 SGHTA, CDR2 FQGNSA. The CDR3 spells CASSHAVGGRAYEQYF. CDR3 bases: TGTGCCAGCAGCCACGCCGTTGGCGGGAGGGCCTACGAGCAGTACTTC.